This T cell receptor (beta chain) emerged from a study of CD8 T cells in ankylosing spondylitis (dated by TCRdb to about 2017). In terms of the full investigation: The study set out to find disease-linked TCR variants by profiling T cell receptor beta repertoires in ankylosing spondylitis patients and healthy donors. In total, the full study cohort was made up of 108 healthy donors and some 26 ankylosing spondylitis patients. Peripheral blood was sampled, and synovial fluid was additionally collected from ankylosing spondylitis patients. General conclusions and limits of the study: Some of the motif variants had been reported before in the synovial fluid and blood of reactive arthritis patients, a finding that suggests common disease-initiation mechanisms. Blood from ankylosing spondylitis patients appeared to be characterized by a TCR beta motif made up of under ten highly homologous amino acid variants. In peripheral blood, the disease-linked clones were found at relatively low frequencies and had a CD8+ phenotype. According to the report, matched synovial fluid samples from ankylosing spondylitis patients were significantly enriched for the disease-linked clones.

This clonotype was found many times. Its cognate antigen has yet to be identified. The input lacks base qualities; no much larger clone sits a single base away. The run used an Illumina HiSeq 2500. Quantitative 5'-RACE with molecular barcodes was the method used to prepare the TCR beta libraries. As for the original processing: A new computational method based on a probabilistic model of VDJ rearrangement was used to identify disease-linked TCR variants. TCRdb reanalyzed the raw reads on its own, using fastp at Q25 for trimming and MiXCR for clone calling, and kept in-frame beta chains. A single entry per CDR3 protein holds the most common genes and DNA from its merged rows. The V and J calls reflect TCRdb's pipeline rather than the authors' work. For this sample there are some 180,000 distinct CDR3 sequences; over 15% appear just once. The top ten clones comprise more than 3.5% of the sample. Reading from cysteine to phenylalanine, the CDR3 counts 11 amino acids. Solely the CDR3 DNA is kept, with 33 bases framed from the first base. Per the germline V gene (reference sequence), DFQATT is the CDR1 and SNEGSKA is the CDR2. V is clipped by 1 base and J by 6 bases, and the sequence between their germline boundaries is 3 bases long.

The sequence links TRBV20-1 to TRBJ1-4, with the D gene not confidently named. The specimen sequenced was blood, either unsorted or a sorted T cell fraction (not recorded which). The receptor comes from a male donor under 30 with ankylosing spondylitis or in good health (not recorded which). Donor details come from another sample of the same person, matched by shared clones. The DNA sequence is as follows: TGCAGTGCTAGAGGGGATGAAAAACTGTTTTTT. This translates into CSARGDEKLFF.